What follows describes a single T cell receptor beta chain. Its antigen is not identified. V dropped 6 bases and J dropped 8 bases, with 18 bases sitting between them. The CDR3 covers 14 residues. The germline CDR1 and CDR2 sequences are SGHNT and YENEEA. The sample comes from a study of T cell responses to AZD1222 COVID-19 vaccine. The study's findings and limits: Unmutated variant regions are reportedly the target of nearly half of TCRs that are spike-specific. None of the repertoires were sampled until the peak T cell response had passed. Among those given AZD1222, only 6 or 7 were seropositive at baseline. Donors skewed white British and female; clonal diversity was possibly underestimated.

Libraries were prepared by immunoSEQ multiplex PCR; TCRdb keeps only in-frame clonotypes and omits some of them. This table holds more than 150,000 clones, approximately 90% found once. This TCR was recovered from an adult who had recovered from COVID-19. The rearrangement uses TRBV11-3 and TRBJ2-3; the D call may be TRBD1 or TRBD2 (5 bases each). Here the sequenced sample was peripheral blood, taken after recovery from COVID-19. In nucleotides, the CDR3 is TGTGCCAGCAGTCTAGTTTGGGGGTCGGGTACGCAGTATTTT. Its protein is CASSLVWGSGTQYF.